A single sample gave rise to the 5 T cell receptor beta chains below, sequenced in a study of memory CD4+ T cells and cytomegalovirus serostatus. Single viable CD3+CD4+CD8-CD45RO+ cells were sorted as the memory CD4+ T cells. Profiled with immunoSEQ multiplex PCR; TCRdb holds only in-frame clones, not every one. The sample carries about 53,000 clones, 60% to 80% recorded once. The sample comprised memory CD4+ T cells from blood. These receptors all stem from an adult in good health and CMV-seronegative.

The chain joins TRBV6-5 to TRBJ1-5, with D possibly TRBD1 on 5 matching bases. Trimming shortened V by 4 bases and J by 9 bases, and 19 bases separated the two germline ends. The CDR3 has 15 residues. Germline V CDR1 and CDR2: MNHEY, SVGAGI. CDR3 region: CASSFSDRGPWPQHF. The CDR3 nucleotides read TGTGCCAGCAGTTTCTCTGACAGAGGTCCTTGGCCCCAGCATTTT.

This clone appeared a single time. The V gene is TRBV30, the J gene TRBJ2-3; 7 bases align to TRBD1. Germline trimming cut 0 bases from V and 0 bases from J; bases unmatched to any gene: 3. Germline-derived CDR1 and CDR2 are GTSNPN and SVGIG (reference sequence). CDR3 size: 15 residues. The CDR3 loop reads CAWSVGQTSTDTQYF. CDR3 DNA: TGTGCCTGGAGTGTGGGACAGACCAGCACAGATACGCAGTATTTT.

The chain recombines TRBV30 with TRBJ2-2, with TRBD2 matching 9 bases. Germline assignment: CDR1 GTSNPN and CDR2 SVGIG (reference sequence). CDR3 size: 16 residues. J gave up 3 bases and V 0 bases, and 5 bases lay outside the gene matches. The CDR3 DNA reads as TGTGCCTGGAGTGTAGCGGGGGGTGAGGACACCGGGGAGCTGTTTTTT. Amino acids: CAWSVAGGEDTGELFF.

CDR3 amino acids: CASNLASPGETQYF. The CDR3 region has the DNA TGTGCCAGCAACCTTGCTTCCCCTGGGGAGACCCAGTACTTC. The rearrangement uses TRBV7-8 and TRBJ2-5; D remains unclear. CDR3 length: 14 residues. Germline CDR1 is SGHVS and CDR2 is FQNEAQ. V dropped 7 bases and J dropped 5 bases, with 17 bases sitting between them.

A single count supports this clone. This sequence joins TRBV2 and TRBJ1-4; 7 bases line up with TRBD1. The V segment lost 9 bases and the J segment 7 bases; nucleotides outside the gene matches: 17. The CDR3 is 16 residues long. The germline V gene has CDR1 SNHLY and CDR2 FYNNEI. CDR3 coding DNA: TGTGCCAGTCGGCGGACAGGATTAATGATAGGTGAAAAACTGTTTTTT. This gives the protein CASRRTGLMIGEKLFF.